This T cell receptor beta chain appears in the sequencing data of a study of PD-1 blockade in classical Hodgkin lymphoma. Autologous stem cell transplantation was followed by relapse in every patient, and brentuximab vedotin exposure varied. Trimming removed 3 bases at V and 7 bases at J, with 17 bases between. Germline CDR1 reads SGDLS; CDR2 reads YYNGEE. The CDR3 runs 16 residues. Using immunoSEQ multiplex PCR, the repertoire was profiled, and TCRdb retains in-frame clones only, with some absent. The sample consists of approximately 37,000 clones, over 75% of them appearing once. Sequenced here: peripheral blood mononuclear cells (PBMCs), sampled at baseline. This receptor was obtained from a human donor with classical Hodgkin lymphoma. The chain carries TRBV9 and TRBJ1-6; perhaps TRBD1 as D (5 bases). In DNA, the CDR3 is TGTGCCAGCAGCGGAGGGGCGGGACGGCTAAATTCACCCCTCCACTTT. Amino acid sequence: CASSGGAGRLNSPLHF.